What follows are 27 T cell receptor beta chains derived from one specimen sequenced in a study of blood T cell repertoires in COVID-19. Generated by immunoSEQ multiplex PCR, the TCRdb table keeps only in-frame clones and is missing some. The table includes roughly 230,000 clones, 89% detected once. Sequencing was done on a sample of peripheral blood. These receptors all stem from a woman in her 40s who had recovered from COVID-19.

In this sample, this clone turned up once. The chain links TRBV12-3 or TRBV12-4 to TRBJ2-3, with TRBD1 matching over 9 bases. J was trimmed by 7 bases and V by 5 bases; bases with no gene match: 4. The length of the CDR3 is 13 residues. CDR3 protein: CASSPGQGYTQYF. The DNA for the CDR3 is TGTGCCAGCAGTCCGGGACAGGGATATACGCAGTATTTT.

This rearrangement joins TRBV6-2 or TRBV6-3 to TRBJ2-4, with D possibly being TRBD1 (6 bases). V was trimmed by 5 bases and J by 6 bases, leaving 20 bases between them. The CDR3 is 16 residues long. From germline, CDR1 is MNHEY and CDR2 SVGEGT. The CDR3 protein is CASSNTGIRIVNIQYF. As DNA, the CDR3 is TGTGCCAGCAGTAATACAGGGATTCGGATCGTAAACATTCAGTACTTC.

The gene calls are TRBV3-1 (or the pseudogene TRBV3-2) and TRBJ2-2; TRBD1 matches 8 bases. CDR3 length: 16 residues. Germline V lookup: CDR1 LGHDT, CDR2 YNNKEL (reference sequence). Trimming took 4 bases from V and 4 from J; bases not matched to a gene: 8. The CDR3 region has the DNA TGTGCCAGCAGCCCCTACAGGGGGTGGGTCACCGGGGAGCTGTTTTTT. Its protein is CASSPYRGWVTGELFF.

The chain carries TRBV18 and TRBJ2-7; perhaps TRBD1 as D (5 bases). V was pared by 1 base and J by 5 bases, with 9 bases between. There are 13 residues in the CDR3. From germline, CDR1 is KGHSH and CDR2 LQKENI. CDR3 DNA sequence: TGTGCCAGCTCACCACGACAGCTCGACGAGCAGTACTTC. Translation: CASSPRQLDEQYF.

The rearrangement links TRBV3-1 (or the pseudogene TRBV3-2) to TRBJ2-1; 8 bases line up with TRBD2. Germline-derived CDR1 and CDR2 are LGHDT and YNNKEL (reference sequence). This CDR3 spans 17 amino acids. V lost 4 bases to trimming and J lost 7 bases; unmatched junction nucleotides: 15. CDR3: CASSLRTPSGSRNEQFF. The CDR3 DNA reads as TGTGCCAGCAGCCTCAGGACCCCCAGCGGGAGTAGGAATGAGCAGTTCTTC.

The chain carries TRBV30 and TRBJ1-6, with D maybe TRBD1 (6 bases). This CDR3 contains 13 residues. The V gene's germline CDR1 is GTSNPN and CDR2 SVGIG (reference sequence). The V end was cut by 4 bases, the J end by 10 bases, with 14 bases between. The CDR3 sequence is CAWTVGGDSPLHF. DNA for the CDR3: TGTGCCTGGACGGTAGGGGGGGACTCACCCCTCCACTTT. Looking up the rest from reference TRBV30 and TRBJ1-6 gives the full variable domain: SQTIHQWPATLVQPVGSPLSLECTVEGTSNPNLYWYRQAAGRGLQLLFYSVGIGQISSEVPQNLSASRPQDRQFILSSKKLLLSDSGFYLCAWTVGGDSPLHFGNGTRLTVT.

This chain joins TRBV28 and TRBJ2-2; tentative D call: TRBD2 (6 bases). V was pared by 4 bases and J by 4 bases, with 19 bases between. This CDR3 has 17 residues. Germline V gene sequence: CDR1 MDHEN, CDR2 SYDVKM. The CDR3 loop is CASSSYSSWGVTGELFF. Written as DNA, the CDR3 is TGTGCCAGCAGTTCCTATTCTAGCTGGGGGGTCACCGGGGAGCTGTTTTTT. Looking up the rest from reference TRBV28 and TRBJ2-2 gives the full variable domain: DVKVTQSSRYLVKRTGEKVFLECVQDMDHENMFWYRQDPGLGLRLIYFSYDVKMKEKGDIPEGYSVSREKKERFSLILESASTNQTSMYLCASSSYSSWGVTGELFFGEGSRLTVL.

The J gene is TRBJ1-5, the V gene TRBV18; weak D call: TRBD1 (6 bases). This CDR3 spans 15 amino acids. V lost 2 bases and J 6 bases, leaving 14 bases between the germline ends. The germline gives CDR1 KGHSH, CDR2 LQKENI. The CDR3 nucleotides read TGTGCCAGCTCACCAACAGCAGGGGCCGGTCAGCCCCAGCATTTT. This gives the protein CASSPTAGAGQPQHF. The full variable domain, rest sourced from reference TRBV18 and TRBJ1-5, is NAGVMQNPRHLVRRRGQEARLRCSPMKGHSHVYWYRQLPEEGLKFMVYLQKENIIDESGMPKERFSAEFPKEGPSILRIQQVVRGDSAAYFCASSPTAGAGQPQHFGDGTRLSIL.

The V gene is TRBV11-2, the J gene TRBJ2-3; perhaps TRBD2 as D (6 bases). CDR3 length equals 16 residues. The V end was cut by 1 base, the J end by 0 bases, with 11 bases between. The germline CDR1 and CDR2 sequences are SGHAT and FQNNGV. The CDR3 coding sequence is TGTGCCAGCAGCTTAGGGGTGGGGGGTAGCACAGATACGCAGTATTTT. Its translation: CASSLGVGGSTDTQYF.

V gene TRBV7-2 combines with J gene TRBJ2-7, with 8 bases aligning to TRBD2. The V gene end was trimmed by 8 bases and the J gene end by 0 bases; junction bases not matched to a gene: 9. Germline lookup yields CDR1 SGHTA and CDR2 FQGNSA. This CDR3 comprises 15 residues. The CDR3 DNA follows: TGTGCCAGCCGACTGGCGGGGGGTAGCTCCTACGAGCAGTACGTC. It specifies CASRLAGGSSYEQYV.

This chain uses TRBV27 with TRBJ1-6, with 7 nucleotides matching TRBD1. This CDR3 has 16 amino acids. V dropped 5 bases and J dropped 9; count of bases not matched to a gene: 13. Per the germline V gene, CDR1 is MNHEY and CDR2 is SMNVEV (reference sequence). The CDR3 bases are TGTGCCAGCAGTGTTCTAGGGGGCGCGGGGATTTCACCCCTCCACTTT. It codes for CASSVLGGAGISPLHF.

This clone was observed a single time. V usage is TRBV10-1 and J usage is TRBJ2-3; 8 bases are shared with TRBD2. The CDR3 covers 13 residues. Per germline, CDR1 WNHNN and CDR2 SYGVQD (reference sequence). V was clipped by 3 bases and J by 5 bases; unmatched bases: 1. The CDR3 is CASSDLAGDTQYF. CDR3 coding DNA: TGCGCCAGCAGTGATCTAGCGGGAGATACGCAGTATTTT.

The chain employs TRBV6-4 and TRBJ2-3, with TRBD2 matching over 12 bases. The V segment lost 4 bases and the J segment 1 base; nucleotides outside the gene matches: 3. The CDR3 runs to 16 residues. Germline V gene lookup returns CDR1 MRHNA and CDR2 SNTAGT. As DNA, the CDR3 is TGTGCCAGCAGTGTGGGACTAGCGGGCGGCACAGATACGCAGTATTTT. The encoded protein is CASSVGLAGGTDTQYF.

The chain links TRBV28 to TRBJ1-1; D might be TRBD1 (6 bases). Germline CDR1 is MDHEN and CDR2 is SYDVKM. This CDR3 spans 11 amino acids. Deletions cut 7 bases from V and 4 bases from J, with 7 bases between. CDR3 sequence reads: CASTGATEAFF. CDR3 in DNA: TGTGCCAGCACAGGGGCCACTGAAGCTTTCTTT.

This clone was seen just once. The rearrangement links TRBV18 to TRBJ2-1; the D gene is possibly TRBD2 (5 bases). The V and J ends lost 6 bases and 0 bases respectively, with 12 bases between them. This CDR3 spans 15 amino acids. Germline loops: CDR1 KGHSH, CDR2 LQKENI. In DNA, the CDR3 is TGTGCCAGCTCGCTTGGGGAGAGCTCCTACAATGAGCAGTTCTTC. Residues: CASSLGESSYNEQFF.

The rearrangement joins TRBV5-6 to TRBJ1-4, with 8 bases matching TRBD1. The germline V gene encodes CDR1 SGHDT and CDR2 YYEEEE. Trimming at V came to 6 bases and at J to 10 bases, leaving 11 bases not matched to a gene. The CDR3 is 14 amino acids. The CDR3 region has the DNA TGTGCCAGCACCATGACAGGGGATGCAGGAAAACTGTTTTTT. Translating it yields CASTMTGDAGKLFF.

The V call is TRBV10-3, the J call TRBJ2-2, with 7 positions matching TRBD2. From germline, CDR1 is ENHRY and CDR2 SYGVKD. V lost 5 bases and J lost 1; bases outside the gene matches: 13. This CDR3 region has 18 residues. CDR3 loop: CAISPRGVGLLNTGELFF. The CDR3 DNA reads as TGTGCCATCAGTCCGAGGGGTGTGGGACTACTGAACACCGGGGAGCTGTTTTTT.

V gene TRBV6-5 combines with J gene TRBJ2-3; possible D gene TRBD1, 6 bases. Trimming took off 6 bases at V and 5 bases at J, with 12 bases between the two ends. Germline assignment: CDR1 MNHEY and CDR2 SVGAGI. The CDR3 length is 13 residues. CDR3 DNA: TGTGCCAGCAGCCTACTACAGGGAGATACGCAGTATTTT. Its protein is CASSLLQGDTQYF.

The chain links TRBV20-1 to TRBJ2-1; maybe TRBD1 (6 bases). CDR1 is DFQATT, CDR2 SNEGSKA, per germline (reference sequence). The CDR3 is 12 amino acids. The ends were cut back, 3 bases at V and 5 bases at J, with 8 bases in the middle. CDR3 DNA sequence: TGCAGTGCTAGTGGGACAAACAATGAGCAGTTCTTC. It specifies CSASGTNNEQFF.

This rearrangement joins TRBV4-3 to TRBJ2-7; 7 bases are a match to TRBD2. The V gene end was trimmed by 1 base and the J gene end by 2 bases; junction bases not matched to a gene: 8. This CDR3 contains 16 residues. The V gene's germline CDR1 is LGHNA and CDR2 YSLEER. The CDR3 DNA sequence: TGCGCCAGCAGCCAAGTGTCGCTAGCGGATACCTACGAGCAGTACGTC. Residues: CASSQVSLADTYEQYV.

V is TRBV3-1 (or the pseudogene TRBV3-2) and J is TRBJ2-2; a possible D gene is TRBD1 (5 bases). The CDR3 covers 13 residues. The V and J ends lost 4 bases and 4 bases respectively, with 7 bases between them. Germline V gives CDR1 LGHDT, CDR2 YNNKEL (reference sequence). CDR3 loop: CASSPTVTGELFF. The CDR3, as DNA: TGTGCCAGCAGCCCGACAGTCACCGGGGAGCTGTTTTTT.

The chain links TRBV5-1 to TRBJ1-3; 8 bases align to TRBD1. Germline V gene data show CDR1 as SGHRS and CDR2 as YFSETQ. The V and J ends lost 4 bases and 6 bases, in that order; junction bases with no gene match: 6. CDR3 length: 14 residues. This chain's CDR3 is CASSVGQGENTIYF. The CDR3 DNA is TGCGCCAGCAGCGTTGGACAGGGTGAAAACACCATATATTTT. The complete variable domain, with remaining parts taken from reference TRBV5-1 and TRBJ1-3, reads KAGVTQTPRYLIKTRGQQVTLSCSPISGHRSVSWYQQTPGQGLQFLFEYFSETQRNKGNFPGRFSGRQFSNSRSEMNVSTLELGDSALYLCASSVGQGENTIYFGEGSWLTVV.

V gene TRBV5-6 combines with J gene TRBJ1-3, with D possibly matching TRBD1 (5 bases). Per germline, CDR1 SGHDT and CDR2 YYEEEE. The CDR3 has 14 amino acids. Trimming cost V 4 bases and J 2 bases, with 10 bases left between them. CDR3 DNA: TGTGCCAGCAGCCGGGGGGGTGCTGGAAACACCATATATTTT. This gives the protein CASSRGGAGNTIYF.

CDR3 protein: CASSEFPGLGSNQPQHF. CDR3 DNA: TGTGCCAGCAGTGAATTTCCCGGGTTAGGTAGCAATCAGCCCCAGCATTTT. This chain connects TRBV6-1 to TRBJ1-5; D remains ambiguous. The V gene's germline CDR1 is MNHNS and CDR2 SASEGT. The CDR3 has 17 residues. Trimming took 2 bases from V and 0 from J, leaving 14 bases between them.

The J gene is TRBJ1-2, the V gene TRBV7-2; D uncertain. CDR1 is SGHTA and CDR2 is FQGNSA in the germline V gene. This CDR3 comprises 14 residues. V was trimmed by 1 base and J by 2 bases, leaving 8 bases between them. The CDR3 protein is CASSLDGLNYGYTF. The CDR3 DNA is TGTGCCAGCAGCTTAGACGGGTTAAACTATGGCTACACCTTC.

As DNA, the CDR3 is TGTGCCAGCAGCGCGGGACTAGCGGGTGGAGATACGCAGTATTTT. The encoded protein is CASSAGLAGGDTQYF. The chain uses TRBV7-3 and TRBJ2-3; 12 nucleotides align to TRBD2. CDR1 SGHTA and CDR2 FQGTGA come from the germline V gene. The CDR3 length is 15 residues. V dropped 5 bases and J dropped 5; count of bases not matched to a gene: 5.

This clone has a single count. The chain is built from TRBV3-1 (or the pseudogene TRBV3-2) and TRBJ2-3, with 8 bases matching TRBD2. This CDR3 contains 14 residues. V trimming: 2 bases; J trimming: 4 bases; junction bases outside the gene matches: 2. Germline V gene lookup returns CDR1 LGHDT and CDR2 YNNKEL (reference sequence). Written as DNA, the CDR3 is TGTGCCAGCAGCCAAATCGGGGGGGCAGATACGCAGTATTTT. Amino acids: CASSQIGGADTQYF.